This T cell receptor (beta chain) was sequenced for a study of T cells in Graves' hyperthyroidism and ophthalmopathy (dated by TCRdb to the late 2010s). Background for the entire study: Peripheral blood was sampled at the time of initial diagnosis, prior to any treatment. According to the paper, TCR Vbeta CDR3 sequencing was carried out on 120 to 150 peripheral blood samples, which came from about 45 ophthalmopathy, about 75 hyperthyroidism and roughly 17 progressor patients. TCR V-J signatures able to tell the groups apart were searched for in a discovery cohort of 100 patients, of whom roughly 42 had Graves' ophthalmopathy and 57 had stable Graves' hyperthyroidism. After sampling, hyperthyroidism patients received methimazole starting at 30 mg daily, and ophthalmopathy patients received high-dose intravenous methylprednisolone. The approximately 98 discovery patients were randomly divided into training and test sets at a 7:3 ratio. Whether ophthalmopathy could be predicted prospectively was tested in an independent validation cohort made up of under 20 hyperthyroidism patients plus 17 patients who later progressed to ophthalmopathy. In addition, the study compared T-cell repertoires in thyroid tissue and in blood from about 6 Graves' hyperthyroidism patients. General study outcomes and caveats: In validation, the model predicted progression to ophthalmopathy a median of roughly six months before onset, with roughly 68% sensitivity and just under 75% specificity. Most expanded thyroid clonotypes (frequency above 0.001) were also detected in blood, suggesting blood repertoires may reflect thyroid immune responses. No statistical method was used to fix the sample size in advance, and group allocation was not hidden from the investigators. In cross-validation, a model built on a 13 V-J signature told ophthalmopathy apart from stable hyperthyroidism with less than 90% sensitivity and around 84% specificity, and in testing the same model reached 80%/75%.

Of note for this clonotype: Its antigen is still unknown. Per-base quality was not reported, and no clone a single base away is much larger than it.

After removal of 5 bases from V and 6 bases from J, the junction retains 15 bases not matched to a gene. Counted from cysteine to phenylalanine, this CDR3 has 17 amino acids. The DNA shown is the 51-base CDR3, in frame from base 1. The germline V gene (reference sequence) sets CDR1 to LGHDT and CDR2 to YNNKEL. The TCR beta CDR3 regions were amplified from the RNA transcripts. The first round of RT-PCR for the TCR CDR3 was performed with the HTBI primer set and the Qiagen OneStep RT-PCR kit. A second multiplex PCR round built the libraries, followed by size selection and purification. Paired-end sequencing of the libraries was performed with 100 bp reads on an Illumina HiSeq2000. On the authors' methods: Raw data were processed with SOAPnuke, discarding reads with adapters, uncalled bases, mean Phred below 15, or no exact constant-primer or identifier match. High-quality paired reads were merged using COPE v1.2.5, and each unique nucleotide sequence was defined as a clonotype. Clonotypes were aligned to IMGT TRBV, TRBD and TRBJ reference segments using MiTCR v1.1. The analysis included only V-J combinations with a frequency above 0.0001, which together covered 99% to 99.2% of the repertoires. The TCS score was defined as F50 (clonal expansion) divided by E x V (chaos), with BLOSUM62-based TCRdist calculated between CDR3 peptides within each V-J. Welch's t-statistics and random forest reduced roughly 540 V-J features to roughly 13, which were used in a naive Bayes classifier (R e1071). TCRdb reprocessed the public reads (quality trimming at Q25 with fastp, clone calling with MiXCR) and kept in-frame beta chains. CDR3 protein sequences are deduplicated, and each keeps its most common genes and DNA. For this entry, the V and J calls and clone size follow TCRdb and not the study's own pipeline. The sample includes hundreds of thousands of distinct CDR3 sequences, with around 21% observed a single time. Over 30% of the sample lies in the top ten.

In the ophthalmopathy patients, disease was moderately to severely active, with a Clinical Activity Score of 3 or more, a NOSPECS grade of 4 or more, and a duration of less than 3 months. Patients with uncontrolled infections, other autoimmune diseases, pregnancy or lactation were excluded. Diagnoses relied on clinical symptoms, serum thyroxine and TRAb, thyroid ultrasound and orbital computed tomography. PBMCs were separated from about 10 ml of fresh peripheral blood using Ficoll-Paque density gradient centrifugation. Total RNA was extracted using Trizol reagent, and RNA quality was assessed on an Agilent 2100 Bioanalyzer.

The specimen was blood. The chain was built from TRBV3-1 and TRBJ1-2, and 10 junctional nucleotides match TRBD1. The TCR originated in a man aged 25-40 years with Graves' ophthalmopathy. The DNA reads TGTGCCAGCAGCTATATGAATACCGGGACAGGGGCTAATGGCTACACCTTC. Its protein reads: CASSYMNTGTGANGYTF.